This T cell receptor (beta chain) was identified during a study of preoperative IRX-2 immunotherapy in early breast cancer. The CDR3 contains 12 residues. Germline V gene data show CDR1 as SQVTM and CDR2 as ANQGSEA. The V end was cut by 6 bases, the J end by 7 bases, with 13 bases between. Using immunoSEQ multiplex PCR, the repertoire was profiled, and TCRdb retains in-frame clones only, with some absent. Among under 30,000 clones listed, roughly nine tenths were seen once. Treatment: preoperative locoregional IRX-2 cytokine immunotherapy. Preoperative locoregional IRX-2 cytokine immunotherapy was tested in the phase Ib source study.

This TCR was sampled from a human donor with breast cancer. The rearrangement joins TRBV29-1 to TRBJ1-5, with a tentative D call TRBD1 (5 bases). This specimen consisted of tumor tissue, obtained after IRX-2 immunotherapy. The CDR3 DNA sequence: TGCAGCGTGGTACACAGGCACCAGCCCCAGCATTTT. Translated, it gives CSVVHRHQPQHF.